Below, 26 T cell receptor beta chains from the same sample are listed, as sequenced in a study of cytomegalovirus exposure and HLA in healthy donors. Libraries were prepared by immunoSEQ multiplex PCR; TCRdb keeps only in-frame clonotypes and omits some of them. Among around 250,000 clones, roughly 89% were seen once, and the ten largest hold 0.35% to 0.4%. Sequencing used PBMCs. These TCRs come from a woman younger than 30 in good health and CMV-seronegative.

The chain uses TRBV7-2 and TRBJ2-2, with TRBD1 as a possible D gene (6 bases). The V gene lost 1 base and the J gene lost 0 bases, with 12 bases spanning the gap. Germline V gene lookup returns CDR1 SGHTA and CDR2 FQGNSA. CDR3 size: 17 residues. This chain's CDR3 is CASSLEVGAANTGELFF. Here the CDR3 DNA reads TGTGCCAGCAGCTTAGAGGTGGGGGCGGCGAACACCGGGGAGCTGTTTTTT.

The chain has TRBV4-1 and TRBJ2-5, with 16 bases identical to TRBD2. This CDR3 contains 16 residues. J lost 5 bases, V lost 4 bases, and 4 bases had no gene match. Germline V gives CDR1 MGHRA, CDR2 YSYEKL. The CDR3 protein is CASSPGLAGGHETQYF. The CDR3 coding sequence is TGCGCCAGCAGCCCGGGACTAGCGGGGGGGCATGAGACCCAGTACTTC.

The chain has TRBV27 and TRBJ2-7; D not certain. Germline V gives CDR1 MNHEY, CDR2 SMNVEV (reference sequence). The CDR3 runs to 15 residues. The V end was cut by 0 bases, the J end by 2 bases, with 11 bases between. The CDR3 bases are TGTGCCAGCAGTTTATCGTCATACAGTCCCTACGAGCAGTACTTC. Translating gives CASSLSSYSPYEQYF.

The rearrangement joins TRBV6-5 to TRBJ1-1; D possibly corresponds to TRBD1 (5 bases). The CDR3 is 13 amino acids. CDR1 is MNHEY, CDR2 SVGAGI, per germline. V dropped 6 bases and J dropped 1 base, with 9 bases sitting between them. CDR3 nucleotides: TGTGCCAGCAGCCCGACAGCGAACACTGAAGCTTTCTTT. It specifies CASSPTANTEAFF.

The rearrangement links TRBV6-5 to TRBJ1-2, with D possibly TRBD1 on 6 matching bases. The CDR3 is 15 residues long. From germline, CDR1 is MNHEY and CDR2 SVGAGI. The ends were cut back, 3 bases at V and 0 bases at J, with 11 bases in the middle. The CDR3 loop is CASSYRQAPNYGYTF. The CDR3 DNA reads TGTGCCAGCAGTTATCGACAGGCGCCTAACTATGGCTACACCTTC.

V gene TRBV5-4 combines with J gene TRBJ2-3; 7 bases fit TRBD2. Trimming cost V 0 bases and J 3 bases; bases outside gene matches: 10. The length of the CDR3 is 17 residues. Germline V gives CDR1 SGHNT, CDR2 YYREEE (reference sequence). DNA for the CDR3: TGTGCCAGCAGCTTGGGGCAGCGGGGCCTGGGTACAGATACGCAGTATTTT. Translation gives CASSLGQRGLGTDTQYF.

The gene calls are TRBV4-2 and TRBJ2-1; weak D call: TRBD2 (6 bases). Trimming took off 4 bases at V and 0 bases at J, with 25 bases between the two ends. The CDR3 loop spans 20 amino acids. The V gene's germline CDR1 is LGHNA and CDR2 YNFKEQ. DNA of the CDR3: TGTGCCAGCAGCCCTCTACTCGCGGGGCTGGCGGCAAACTCCTACAATGAGCAGTTCTTC. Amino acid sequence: CASSPLLAGLAANSYNEQFF.

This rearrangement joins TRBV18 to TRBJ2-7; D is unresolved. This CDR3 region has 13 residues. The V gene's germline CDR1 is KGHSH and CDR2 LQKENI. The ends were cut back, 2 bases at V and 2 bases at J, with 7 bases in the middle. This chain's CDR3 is CASSPINTYEQYF. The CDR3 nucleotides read TGTGCCAGCTCACCAATCAACACCTACGAGCAGTACTTC.

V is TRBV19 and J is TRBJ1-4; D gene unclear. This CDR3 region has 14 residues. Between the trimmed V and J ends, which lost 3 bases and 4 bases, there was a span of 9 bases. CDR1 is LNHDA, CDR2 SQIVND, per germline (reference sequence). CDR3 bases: TGTGCCAGTAGTATCACTGCGATTAATGAAAAACTGTTTTTT. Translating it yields CASSITAINEKLFF.

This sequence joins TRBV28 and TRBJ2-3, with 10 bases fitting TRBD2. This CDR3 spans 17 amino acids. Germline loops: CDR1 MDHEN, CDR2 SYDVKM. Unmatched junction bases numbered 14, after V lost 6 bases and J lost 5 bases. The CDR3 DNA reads TGTGCCAGCAGCCCTGCGGAGCGGGGGGGCCTTGGAGATACGCAGTATTTT. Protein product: CASSPAERGGLGDTQYF.

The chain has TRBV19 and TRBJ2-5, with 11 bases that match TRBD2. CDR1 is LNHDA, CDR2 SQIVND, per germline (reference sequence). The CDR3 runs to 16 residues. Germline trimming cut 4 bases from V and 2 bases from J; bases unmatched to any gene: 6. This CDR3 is CASSRGTSGYQETQYF. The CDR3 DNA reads TGTGCCAGTAGTAGGGGGACTAGCGGCTATCAAGAGACCCAGTACTTC.

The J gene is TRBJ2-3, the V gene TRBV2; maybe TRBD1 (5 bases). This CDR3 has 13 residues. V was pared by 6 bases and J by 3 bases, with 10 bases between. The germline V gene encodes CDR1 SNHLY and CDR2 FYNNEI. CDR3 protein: CASRGAETDTQYF. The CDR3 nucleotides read TGTGCCAGCAGAGGGGCCGAGACAGATACGCAGTATTTT.

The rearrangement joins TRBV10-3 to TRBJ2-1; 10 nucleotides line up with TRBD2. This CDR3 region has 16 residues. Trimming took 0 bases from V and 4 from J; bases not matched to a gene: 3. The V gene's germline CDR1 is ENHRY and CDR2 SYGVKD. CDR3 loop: CAISESLAGAYNEQFF. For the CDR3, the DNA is TGTGCCATCAGTGAGTCGCTAGCGGGGGCTTACAATGAGCAGTTCTTC.

CDR3 sequence: CASSAKGWNTGELFF. The CDR3 DNA reads as TGTGCCAGCAGCGCCAAGGGGTGGAACACCGGGGAGCTGTTTTTT. The chain links TRBV9 to TRBJ2-2; TRBD1 is a possible D gene (5 bases). V gave up 3 bases and J gave up 1 base, with 10 bases separating them. The CDR3 covers 15 residues. CDR1 is SGDLS and CDR2 is YYNGEE in the germline V gene.

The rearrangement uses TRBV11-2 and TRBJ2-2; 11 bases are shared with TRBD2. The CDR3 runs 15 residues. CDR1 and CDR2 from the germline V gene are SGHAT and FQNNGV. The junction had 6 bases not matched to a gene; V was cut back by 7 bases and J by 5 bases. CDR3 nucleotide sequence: TGTGCCAGCAACCTACTAGCGGGGGAGACCGGGGAGCTGTTTTTT. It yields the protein CASNLLAGETGELFF.

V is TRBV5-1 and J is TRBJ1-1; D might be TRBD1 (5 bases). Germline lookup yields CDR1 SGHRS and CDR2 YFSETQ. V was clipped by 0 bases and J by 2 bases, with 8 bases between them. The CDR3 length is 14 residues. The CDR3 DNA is TGCGCCAGCAGCTTGGGACAGCATAACACTGAAGCTTTCTTT. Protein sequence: CASSLGQHNTEAFF.

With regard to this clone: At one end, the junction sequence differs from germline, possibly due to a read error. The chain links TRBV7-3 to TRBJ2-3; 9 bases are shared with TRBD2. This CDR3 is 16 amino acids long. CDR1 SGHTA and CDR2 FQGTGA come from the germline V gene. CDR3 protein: CASSLTGVAGADTQYF. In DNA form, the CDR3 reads TGTGCCAGCAGCCTAACCGGGGTAGCGGGGGCAGATACGCAGTATTTT.

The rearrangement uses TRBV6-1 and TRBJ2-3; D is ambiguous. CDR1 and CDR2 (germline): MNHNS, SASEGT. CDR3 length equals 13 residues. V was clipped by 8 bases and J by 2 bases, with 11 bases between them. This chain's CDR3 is CASVGGFTDTQYF. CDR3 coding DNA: TGTGCCAGCGTCGGCGGATTCACAGATACGCAGTATTTT.

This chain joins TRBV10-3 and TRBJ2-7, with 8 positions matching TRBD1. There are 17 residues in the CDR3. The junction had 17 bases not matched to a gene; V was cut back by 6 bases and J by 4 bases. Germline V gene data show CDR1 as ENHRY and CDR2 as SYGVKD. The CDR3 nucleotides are TGTGCCATCAGCGGTGATGACAGGGGACAACGAAAGTACGAGCAGTACTTC. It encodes CAISGDDRGQRKYEQYF.

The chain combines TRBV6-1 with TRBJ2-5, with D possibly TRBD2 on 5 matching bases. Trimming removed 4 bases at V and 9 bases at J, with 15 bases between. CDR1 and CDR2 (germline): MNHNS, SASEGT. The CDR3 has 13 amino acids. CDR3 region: CASSGPLARPQYF. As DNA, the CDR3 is TGTGCCAGCAGTGGACCCTTAGCGAGGCCCCAGTACTTC.

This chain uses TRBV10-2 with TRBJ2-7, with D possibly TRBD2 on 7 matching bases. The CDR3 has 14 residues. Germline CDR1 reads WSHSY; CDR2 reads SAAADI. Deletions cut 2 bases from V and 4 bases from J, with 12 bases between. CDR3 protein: CASSERGGRYEQYF. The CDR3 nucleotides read TGCGCCAGCAGTGAGAGGGGGGGGCGGTACGAGCAGTACTTC.

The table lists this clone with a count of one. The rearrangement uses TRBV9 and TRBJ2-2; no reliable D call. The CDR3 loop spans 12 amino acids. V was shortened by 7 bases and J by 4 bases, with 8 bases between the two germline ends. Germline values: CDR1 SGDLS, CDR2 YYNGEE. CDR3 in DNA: TGTGCCAGCGGAGCCGGCACCGGGGAGCTGTTTTTT. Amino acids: CASGAGTGELFF.

The CDR3 loop reads CASSTRTGVGLGSPLHF. The DNA of the CDR3 is TGTGCCAGCAGCACGCGGACGGGGGTGGGCCTCGGTTCACCCCTCCACTTT. The chain is built from TRBV9 and TRBJ1-6; D is possibly TRBD1 (5 bases). V dropped 4 bases and J dropped 9 bases, with 23 bases sitting between them. In germline, CDR1 is SGDLS, CDR2 YYNGEE. The CDR3 length is 17 residues.

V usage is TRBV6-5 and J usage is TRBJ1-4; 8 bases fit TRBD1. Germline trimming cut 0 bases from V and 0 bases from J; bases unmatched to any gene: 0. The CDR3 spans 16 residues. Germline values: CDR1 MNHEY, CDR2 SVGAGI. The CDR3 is CASSYSQGATNEKLFF. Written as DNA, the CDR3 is TGTGCCAGCAGTTACTCACAGGGGGCAACTAATGAAAAACTGTTTTTT.

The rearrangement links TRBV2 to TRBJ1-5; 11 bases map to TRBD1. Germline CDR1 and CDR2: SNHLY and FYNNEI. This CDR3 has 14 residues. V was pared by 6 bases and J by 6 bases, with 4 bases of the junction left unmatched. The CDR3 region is CASSSGQGVQPQHF. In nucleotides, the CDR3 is TGTGCCAGCAGCTCGGGACAGGGGGTTCAGCCCCAGCATTTT.

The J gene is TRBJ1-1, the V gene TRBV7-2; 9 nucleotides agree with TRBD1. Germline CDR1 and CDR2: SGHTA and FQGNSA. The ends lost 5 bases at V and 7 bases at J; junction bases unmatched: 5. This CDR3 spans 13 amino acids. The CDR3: CASSHRQGVEAFF. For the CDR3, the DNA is TGTGCCAGCAGCCACCGACAGGGGGTTGAAGCTTTCTTT.